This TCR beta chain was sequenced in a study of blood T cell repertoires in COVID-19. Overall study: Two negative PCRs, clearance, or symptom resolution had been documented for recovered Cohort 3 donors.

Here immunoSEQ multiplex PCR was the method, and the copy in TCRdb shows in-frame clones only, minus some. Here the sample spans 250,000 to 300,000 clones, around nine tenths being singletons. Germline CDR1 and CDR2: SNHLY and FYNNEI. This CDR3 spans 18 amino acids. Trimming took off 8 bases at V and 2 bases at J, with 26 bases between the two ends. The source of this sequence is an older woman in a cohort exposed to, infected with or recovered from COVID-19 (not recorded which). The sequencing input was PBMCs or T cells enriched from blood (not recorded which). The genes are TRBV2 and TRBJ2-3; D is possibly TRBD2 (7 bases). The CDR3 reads CASVGGLAGEVYTDTQYF. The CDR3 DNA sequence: TGTGCCAGCGTGGGGGGGCTTGCGGGAGAAGTTTACACAGATACGCAGTATTTT.